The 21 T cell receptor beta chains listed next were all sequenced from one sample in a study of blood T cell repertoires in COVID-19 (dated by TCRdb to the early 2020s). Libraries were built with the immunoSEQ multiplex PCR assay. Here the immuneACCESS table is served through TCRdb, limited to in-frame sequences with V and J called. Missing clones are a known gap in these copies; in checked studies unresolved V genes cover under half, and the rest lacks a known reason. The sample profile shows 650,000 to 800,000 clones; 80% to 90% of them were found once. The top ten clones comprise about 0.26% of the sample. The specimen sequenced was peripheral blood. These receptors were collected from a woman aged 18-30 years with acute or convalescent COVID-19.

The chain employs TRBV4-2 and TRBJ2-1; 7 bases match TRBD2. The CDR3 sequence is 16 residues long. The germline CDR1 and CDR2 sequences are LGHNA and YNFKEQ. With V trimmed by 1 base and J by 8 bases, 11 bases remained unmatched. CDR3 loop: CASSQASGAVSDEQFF. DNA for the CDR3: TGTGCCAGCAGCCAAGCAAGCGGGGCCGTCTCGGATGAGCAGTTCTTC.

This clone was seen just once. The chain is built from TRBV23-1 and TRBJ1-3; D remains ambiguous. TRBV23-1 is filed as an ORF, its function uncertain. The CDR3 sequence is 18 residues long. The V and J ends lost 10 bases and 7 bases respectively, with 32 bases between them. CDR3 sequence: CANPNWVSVLLLGNTIYF. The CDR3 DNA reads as TGCGCCAACCCCAATTGGGTGAGTGTCCTTCTGCTGGGCAACACCATATATTTT.

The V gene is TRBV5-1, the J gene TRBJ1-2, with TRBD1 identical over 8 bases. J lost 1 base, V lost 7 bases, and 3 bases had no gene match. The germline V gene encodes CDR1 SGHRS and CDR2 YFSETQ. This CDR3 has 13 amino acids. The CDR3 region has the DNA TGCGCCAGCCTGGGACAGGATAACTATGGCTACACCTTC. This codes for CASLGQDNYGYTF.

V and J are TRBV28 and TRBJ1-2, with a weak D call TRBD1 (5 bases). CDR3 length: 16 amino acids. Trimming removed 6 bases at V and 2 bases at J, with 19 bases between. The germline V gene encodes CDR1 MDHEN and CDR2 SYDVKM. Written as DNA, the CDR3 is TGTGCCAGCAGGACCCCAACCAGGGTAGGGAACTATGGCTACACCTTC. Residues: CASRTPTRVGNYGYTF.

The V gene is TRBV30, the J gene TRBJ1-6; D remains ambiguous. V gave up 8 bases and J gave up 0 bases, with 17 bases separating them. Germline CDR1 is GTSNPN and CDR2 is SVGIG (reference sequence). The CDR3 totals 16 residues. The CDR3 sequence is CALRRTLSSYNSPLHF. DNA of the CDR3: TGTGCCCTCAGGAGGACCTTGAGCTCCTATAATTCACCCCTCCACTTT.

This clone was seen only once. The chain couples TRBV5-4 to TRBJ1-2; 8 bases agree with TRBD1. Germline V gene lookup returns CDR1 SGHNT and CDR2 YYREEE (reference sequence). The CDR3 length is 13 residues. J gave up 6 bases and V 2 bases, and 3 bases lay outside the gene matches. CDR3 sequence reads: CASSFGQGDGYTF. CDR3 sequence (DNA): TGTGCCAGCAGCTTCGGACAGGGAGATGGCTACACCTTC.

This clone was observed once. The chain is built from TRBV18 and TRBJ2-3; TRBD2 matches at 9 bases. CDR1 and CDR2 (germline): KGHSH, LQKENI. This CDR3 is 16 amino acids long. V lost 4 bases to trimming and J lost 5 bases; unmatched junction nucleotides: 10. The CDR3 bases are TGTGCCAGCTCACGGGCGGCGGGGGGGCCCGGAGATACGCAGTATTTT. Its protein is CASSRAAGGPGDTQYF.

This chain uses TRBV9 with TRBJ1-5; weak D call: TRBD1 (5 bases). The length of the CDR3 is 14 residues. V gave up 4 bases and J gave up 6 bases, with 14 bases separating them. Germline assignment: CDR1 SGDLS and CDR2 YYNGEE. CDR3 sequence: CASSPGLGPQPQHF. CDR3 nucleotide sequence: TGTGCCAGCAGCCCCGGGTTGGGGCCTCAGCCCCAGCATTTT.

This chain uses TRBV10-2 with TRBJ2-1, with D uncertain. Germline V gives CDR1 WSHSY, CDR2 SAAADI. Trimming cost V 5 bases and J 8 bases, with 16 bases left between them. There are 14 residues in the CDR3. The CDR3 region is CASSYASPRDEQFF. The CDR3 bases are TGCGCCAGCAGTTATGCCTCGCCCCGCGATGAGCAGTTCTTC.

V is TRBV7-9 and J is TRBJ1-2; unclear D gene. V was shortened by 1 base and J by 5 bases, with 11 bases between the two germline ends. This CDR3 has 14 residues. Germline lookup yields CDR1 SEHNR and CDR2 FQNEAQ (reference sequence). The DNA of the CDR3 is TGTGCCAGCAGCTTAGTTATTGCGGGGTATGGCTACACCTTC. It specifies CASSLVIAGYGYTF.

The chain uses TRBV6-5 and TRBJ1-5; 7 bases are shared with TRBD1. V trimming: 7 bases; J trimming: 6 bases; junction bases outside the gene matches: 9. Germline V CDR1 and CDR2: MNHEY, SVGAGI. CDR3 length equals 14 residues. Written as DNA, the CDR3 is TGTGCCAGCACTATCACGACAGGGAGTCAGCCCCAGCATTTT. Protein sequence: CASTITTGSQPQHF.

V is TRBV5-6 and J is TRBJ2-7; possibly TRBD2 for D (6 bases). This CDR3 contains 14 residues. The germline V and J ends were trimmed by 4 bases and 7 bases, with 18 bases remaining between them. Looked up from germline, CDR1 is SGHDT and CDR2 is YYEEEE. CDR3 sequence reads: CASSVGTDSWEQYF. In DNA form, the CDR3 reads TGTGCCAGCAGCGTTGGGACTGACTCTTGGGAGCAGTACTTC.

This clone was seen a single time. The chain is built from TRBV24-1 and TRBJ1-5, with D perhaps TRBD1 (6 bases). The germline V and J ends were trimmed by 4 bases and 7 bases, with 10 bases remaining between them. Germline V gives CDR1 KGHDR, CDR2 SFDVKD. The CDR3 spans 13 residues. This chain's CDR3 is CATSERTDQPQHF. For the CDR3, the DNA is TGTGCCACCAGTGAAAGGACAGACCAGCCCCAGCATTTT.

Here the CDR3 DNA reads TGTGCCAGTAGCATACTAACAGGGGGCTATGGCTACACCTTC. It translates to CASSILTGGYGYTF. The rearrangement uses TRBV19 and TRBJ1-2; 8 bases align to TRBD1. V shed 6 bases, J shed 4 bases, and the junction held 7 bases outside the gene matches. The germline CDR1 and CDR2 sequences are LNHDA and SQIVND (reference sequence). This CDR3 contains 14 residues.

DNA of the CDR3: TGTGCCAGCAGCCAAGACGCCACTAGCGGGGGCACAGATACGCAGTATTTT. Its translation is CASSQDATSGGTDTQYF. V and J are TRBV3-1 (or the pseudogene TRBV3-2) and TRBJ2-3; 10 nucleotides align to TRBD2. Germline lookup yields CDR1 LGHDT and CDR2 YNNKEL (reference sequence). V shed 0 bases and J 1 base; nucleotides not matched to a gene: 4. The CDR3 sequence is 17 residues long.

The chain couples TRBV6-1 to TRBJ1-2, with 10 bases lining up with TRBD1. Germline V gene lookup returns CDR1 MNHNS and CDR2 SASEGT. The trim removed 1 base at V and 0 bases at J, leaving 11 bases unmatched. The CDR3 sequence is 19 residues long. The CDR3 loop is CASSEVGEGQGQTNYGYTF. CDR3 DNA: TGTGCCAGCAGTGAAGTGGGGGAGGGACAGGGGCAGACTAACTATGGCTACACCTTC.

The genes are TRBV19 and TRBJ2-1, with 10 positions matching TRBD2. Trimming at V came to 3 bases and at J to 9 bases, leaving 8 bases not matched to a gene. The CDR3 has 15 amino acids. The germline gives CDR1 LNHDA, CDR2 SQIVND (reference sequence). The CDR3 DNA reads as TGTGCCAGTAGTATTAAAGCGGGGGGGCCTGCTGAGCAGTTCTTC. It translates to CASSIKAGGPAEQFF. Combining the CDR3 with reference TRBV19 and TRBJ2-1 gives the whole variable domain DGGITQSPKYLFRKEGQNVTLSCEQNLNHDAMYWYRQDPGQGLRLIYYSQIVNDFQKGDIAEGYSVSREKKESFPLTVTSAQKNPTAFYLCASSIKAGGPAEQFFGPGTRLTVL.

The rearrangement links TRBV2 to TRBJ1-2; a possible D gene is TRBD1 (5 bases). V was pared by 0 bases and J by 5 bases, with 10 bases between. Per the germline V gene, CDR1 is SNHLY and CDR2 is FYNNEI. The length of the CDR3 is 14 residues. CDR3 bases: TGTGCCAGCAGTGAAGCGGATCGGGGGTATGGCTACACCTTC. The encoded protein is CASSEADRGYGYTF. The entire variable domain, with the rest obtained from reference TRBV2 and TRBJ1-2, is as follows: EPEVTQTPSHQVTQMGQEVILRCVPISNHLYFYWYRQILGQKVEFLVSFYNNEISEKSEIFDDQFSVERPDGSNFTLKIRSTKLEDSAMYFCASSEADRGYGYTFGSGTRLTVV.

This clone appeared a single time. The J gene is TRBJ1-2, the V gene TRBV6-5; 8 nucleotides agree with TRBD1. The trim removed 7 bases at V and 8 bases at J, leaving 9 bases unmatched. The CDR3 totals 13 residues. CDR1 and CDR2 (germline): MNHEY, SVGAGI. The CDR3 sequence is CASTQGARGGYTF. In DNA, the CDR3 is TGTGCCAGCACCCAGGGGGCGAGGGGAGGCTACACCTTC.

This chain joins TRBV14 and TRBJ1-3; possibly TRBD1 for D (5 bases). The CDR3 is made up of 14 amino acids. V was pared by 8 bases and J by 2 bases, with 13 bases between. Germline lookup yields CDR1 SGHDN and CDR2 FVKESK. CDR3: CASGRTLTGNTIYF. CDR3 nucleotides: TGTGCCAGCGGCCGGACACTAACTGGAAACACCATATATTTT.

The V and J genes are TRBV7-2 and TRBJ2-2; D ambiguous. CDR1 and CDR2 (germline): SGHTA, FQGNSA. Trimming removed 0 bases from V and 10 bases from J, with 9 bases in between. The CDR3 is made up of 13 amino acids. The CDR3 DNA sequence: TGTGCCAGCAGCTTAGCGTTCTCGGTGGAGCTGTTTTTT. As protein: CASSLAFSVELFF.